Presented here are 32 T cell receptor beta chains from one specimen sequenced in a study of T cells in Graves' hyperthyroidism and ophthalmopathy. TCR beta CDR3 regions were amplified from RNA transcripts. With the HTBI primer set, the TCR CDR3 went through a first round of RT-PCR. TCRdb used MiXCR to reprocess the multiplex PCR reads, holding one entry per CDR3 protein. The top ten clones hold about two fifths of a sample with 500,000 to 650,000 distinct CDR3 sequences, about 46% of them seen once. Sequences were obtained from peripheral blood or thyroid tissue (not recorded which). These receptors all stem from an adult woman with Graves' disease, either hyperthyroidism or ophthalmopathy (not recorded which).

In this sample, this clonotype turned up many times. This sequence joins TRBV11-2 and TRBJ2-5, with 10 bases aligning to TRBD2. From germline, CDR1 is SGHAT and CDR2 FQNNGV. This CDR3 is 14 amino acids long. V shed 5 bases, J shed 3 bases, and the junction held 3 bases outside the gene matches. CDR3 nucleotides: TGTGCCAGCAGCCCGGGACTAGCGAAAGAGACCCAGTACTTC. Its protein product is CASSPGLAKETQYF.

This clonotype showed up just a few times. This sequence joins TRBV20-1 and TRBJ2-7; 9 bases map to TRBD2. CDR3 length equals 13 residues. V shed 8 bases, J shed 6 bases, and the junction held 11 bases outside the gene matches. Germline V gives CDR1 DFQATT, CDR2 SNEGSKA (reference sequence). DNA for the CDR3: TGCAGTCAGAACCCGGGACTAGCCGCCGAGCAGTACTTC. Its translation: CSQNPGLAAEQYF.

The table lists this clonotype with many counts. The DNA of the CDR3 is TGTGCCAGCAGCTTATTGGAGCGTACTGGAAACACCATATATTTT. This codes for CASSLLERTGNTIYF. The rearrangement links TRBV7-8 to TRBJ1-3, with D unclear. V lost 2 bases, J lost 2 bases, and 10 bases lay in between. Looked up from germline, CDR1 is SGHVS and CDR2 is FQNEAQ. The CDR3 is 15 residues long. Full variable domain (rest looked up from reference TRBV7-8 and TRBJ1-3): GAGVSQSPRYKVAKRGQDVALRCDPISGHVSLFWYQQALGQGPEFLTYFQNEAQLDKSGLPSDRFFAERPEGSVSTLKIQRTQQEDSAVYLCASSLLERTGNTIYFGEGSWLTVV.

In this sample, this clonotype turned up many times. This chain links TRBV2 with TRBJ2-2; a possible D gene is TRBD2 (5 bases). This CDR3 is 15 amino acids long. In germline, CDR1 is SNHLY, CDR2 FYNNEI. Trimming removed 4 bases from V and 0 bases from J, with 9 bases in between. The CDR3 region is CASSVEGPNTGELFF. The CDR3 region has the DNA TGTGCCAGCAGTGTTGAGGGCCCGAACACCGGGGAGCTGTTTTTT.

This rearrangement joins TRBV6-2 or TRBV6-3 to TRBJ2-5; the D gene is possibly TRBD1 (6 bases). V lost 10 bases, J lost 3 bases, and 15 bases lay in between. The CDR3 spans 13 residues. Germline lookup yields CDR1 MNHEY and CDR2 SVGEGT. In DNA form, the CDR3 reads TGTGCCATCAGCCCCGGACAGAAAGAGACCCAGTACTTC. Amino acids: CAISPGQKETQYF.

The chain recombines TRBV25-1 with TRBJ2-5, with a possible D match to TRBD2 (5 bases). Germline CDR1 is MGHDK and CDR2 is SYGVNS. V lost 2 bases and J 9 bases, leaving 7 bases between the germline ends. The CDR3 extends over 11 amino acids. The CDR3 region is CASSEGEPQYF. CDR3 in DNA: TGTGCCAGCAGTGAAGGGGAGCCCCAGTACTTC.

This clonotype was recorded once. This chain uses TRBV20-1 with TRBJ1-2, with 8 bases identical to TRBD1. Germline-derived CDR1 and CDR2 are DFQATT and SNEGSKA (reference sequence). This CDR3 has 13 residues. V was pared by 3 bases and J by 4 bases, with 4 bases of the junction left unmatched. Here the CDR3 reads CSARDRVGYGYTF. The CDR3 bases are TGCAGTGCTAGGGACAGGGTTGGCTATGGCTACACCTTC.

This clonotype occurred once. This sequence joins TRBV29-1 and TRBJ1-6; D gene uncertain. Germline V CDR1 and CDR2: SQVTM, ANQGSEA. The CDR3 extends over 15 amino acids. CDR3 in amino acids: CSTRTASSYNSPLHF. The CDR3 DNA reads as TGCAGTACCAGGACCGCTAGCTCCTATAATTCACCCCTCCACTTT.

This clonotype has a count of ten or more. This chain uses TRBV12-3 or TRBV12-4 with TRBJ1-1; TRBD1 might be the D (5 bases). This CDR3 is built from 13 residues. The V end lost 6 bases, the J end lost 6 bases, and 14 bases lay between the germline ends. The CDR3, as DNA: TGTGCCAGCAGATCAACCGGGGGAGCTGAAGCTTTCTTT. It yields the protein CASRSTGGAEAFF.

Of note for this clonotype: One junction end disagrees with the germline gene, perhaps due to a read error. The chain joins TRBV7-2 to TRBJ1-5; 8 bases line up with TRBD1. The CDR3 is 14 residues long. The germline V gene encodes CDR1 SGHTA and CDR2 FQGNSA. CDR3 coding DNA: TGCGCCAGCAGCTGGGCAGGGGGCCACCAGCCCCAGCATTTT. Encoded protein: CASSWAGGHQPQHF.

This chain connects TRBV2 to TRBJ1-1, with unresolved D. Germline CDR1 and CDR2: SNHLY and FYNNEI. V was shortened by 8 bases and J by 1 base, with 23 bases between the two germline ends. The CDR3 runs 17 residues. The CDR3 reads CASCPGGLGGGNTEAFF. The CDR3 DNA reads TGTGCCAGCTGCCCCGGCGGTCTTGGAGGAGGGAACACTGAAGCTTTCTTT.

This clonotype was seen just once. The junction and the germline gene differ at one end; a read error may be behind it. The chain combines TRBV6-6 with TRBJ2-5; D possibly corresponds to TRBD2 (6 bases). Per the germline V gene, CDR1 is MNHNY and CDR2 is SVGAGI (reference sequence). The CDR3 has 15 residues. In DNA form, the CDR3 reads TGTGCCAGCAGTTACTCACTAGCCCCCCAAAAGACCCAGTACTTC. Translating gives CASSYSLAPQKTQYF.

This clonotype was recorded many times. The chain recombines TRBV20-1 with TRBJ2-5; 9 bases line up with TRBD2. Trimming removed 3 bases from V and 5 bases from J; junction bases left unmatched: 4. CDR1 DFQATT and CDR2 SNEGSKA come from the germline V gene (reference sequence). This CDR3 is built from 13 residues. DNA for the CDR3: TGCAGTGCTAGCGCTAGCGGGACTGAGACCCAGTACTTC. This sequence encodes CSASASGTETQYF.

The chain couples TRBV10-3 to TRBJ2-7; a possible D gene is TRBD2 (5 bases). This CDR3 contains 13 residues. The germline V gene encodes CDR1 ENHRY and CDR2 SYGVKD. V was cut by 6 bases and J by 0 bases, with 9 bases left in between. The CDR3 sequence: CAIRSGLSYEQYF. CDR3 bases: TGTGCCATCAGGAGCGGTCTCTCCTACGAGCAGTACTTC.

This clonotype was seen more than once but under ten times. The gene calls are TRBV29-1 and TRBJ2-3; D not resolved. This CDR3 has 13 residues. Trimming removed 7 bases from V and 0 bases from J, with 11 bases in between. The germline V gene encodes CDR1 SQVTM and CDR2 ANQGSEA. The CDR3 loop is CSGQQPSTDTQYF. CDR3 coding DNA: TGCAGCGGCCAGCAGCCTAGCACAGATACGCAGTATTTT.

This clonotype was picked up one time. Because it lacks the conserved phenylalanine or tryptophan at the end, this CDR3 is likely a read error. The V call is TRBV10-2, the J call TRBJ1-5; the D gene is possibly TRBD1 (5 bases). V was shortened by 2 bases and J by 4 bases, with 9 bases between the two germline ends. From germline, CDR1 is WSHSY and CDR2 SAAADI. CDR3 length: 14 residues. CDR3 in DNA: TGCGCCAGCAGTGAGGTGGGGGGGAATCAGCCCCAGCATCTT. It is translated as CASSEVGGNQPQHL.

The rearrangement uses TRBV10-2 and TRBJ2-5; 10 positions agree with TRBD1. The CDR3 has 16 amino acids. CDR1 is WSHSY and CDR2 is SAAADI in the germline V gene. The V and J ends lost 3 bases and 5 bases, in that order; junction bases with no gene match: 9. The CDR3 DNA reads as TGCGCCAGCAGTGAAGGCAGGGACAGGGGTGGCGAGACCCAGTACTTC. Its protein is CASSEGRDRGGETQYF.

The genes are TRBV20-1 and TRBJ1-5; 8 bases agree with TRBD1. There are 15 residues in the CDR3. CDR1 is DFQATT, CDR2 SNEGSKA, per germline (reference sequence). Trimming at V came to 0 bases and at J to 3 bases, leaving 4 bases not matched to a gene. In DNA form, the CDR3 reads TGCAGTGCTAGAGACCCAGGGGGCAACAATCAGCCCCAGCATTTT. It specifies CSARDPGGNNQPQHF.

The sample holds many counts of this clonotype. V is TRBV2 and J is TRBJ1-6, with D tentatively TRBD1 (6 bases). Germline V CDR1 and CDR2: SNHLY, FYNNEI. The CDR3 runs 14 residues. V lost 0 bases and J lost 13, with 13 bases in between. CDR3 DNA sequence: TGTGCCAGCAGTGAAGCGCCTCTGGGGGCTCCCCTCCACTTT. This codes for CASSEAPLGAPLHF.

CDR3 bases: TGCAGTGCTGTCCACACCCAATCTAGGGGGTTAGCCTCCTACGAGCAGTACTTC. Translating gives CSAVHTQSRGLASYEQYF. The V and J genes are TRBV20-1 and TRBJ2-7; D is perhaps TRBD1 (6 bases). The germline V gene encodes CDR1 DFQATT and CDR2 SNEGSKA (reference sequence). The germline V and J ends were trimmed by 5 bases and 0 bases, with 26 bases remaining between them. The CDR3 runs to 18 residues.

This clonotype has only a few counts. J is TRBJ1-4 and V is TRBV29-1; TRBD1 agrees at 7 bases. With V trimmed by 5 bases and J by 8 bases, 5 bases remained unmatched. The CDR3 runs to 12 residues. Germline lookup yields CDR1 SQVTM and CDR2 ANQGSEA. The CDR3 nucleotides are TGCAGCGTTCGACAGGGCGGAGAAAAACTGTTTTTT. Residues: CSVRQGGEKLFF.

This clonotype was seen a few times. The rearrangement uses TRBV5-6 and TRBJ2-7; D may correspond to TRBD1 or TRBD2 (5 bases each). The CDR3 is 15 amino acids. CDR1 is SGHDT and CDR2 is YYEEEE in the germline V gene. V shed 3 bases and J shed 0 bases, with 13 bases lying between them. The CDR3 protein is CASSSTRDDSYEQYF. The CDR3 DNA reads as TGTGCCAGCAGCTCCACCCGGGACGACTCCTACGAGCAGTACTTC.

The chain has TRBV6-5 and TRBJ2-7; a possible D gene is TRBD1 (5 bases). Germline CDR1 reads MNHEY; CDR2 reads SVGAGI. CDR3 length equals 13 residues. Deletions cut 7 bases from V and 4 bases from J, with 14 bases between. The CDR3 here is CASNTQAPYEQYF. CDR3 coding DNA: TGTGCCAGCAATACACAGGCCCCGTACGAGCAGTACTTC.

In its sample, this clonotype was seen once. For the CDR3, the DNA is TGTGCCATCAGTGAGAGCCCAGGGGCCAACGTCCTGACTTTC. Its translation is CAISESPGANVLTF. V is TRBV10-3 and J is TRBJ2-6; D ambiguous. Germline V gene data show CDR1 as ENHRY and CDR2 as SYGVKD. This CDR3 has 14 amino acids. V was clipped by 2 bases and J by 4 bases, with 6 bases between them.

This clonotype was seen a few times. The CDR3 DNA reads TGCGCCAGCAGCTTAAGACTAGCGGGTAACACCGGGGAGCTGTTTTTT. It encodes CASSLRLAGNTGELFF. The chain recombines TRBV5-1 with TRBJ2-2; 10 bases are a match to TRBD2. Germline lookup yields CDR1 SGHRS and CDR2 YFSETQ. The CDR3 has 16 amino acids. V shed 2 bases, J shed 2 bases, and the junction held 3 bases outside the gene matches.

This clonotype showed up just a few times. The V call is TRBV2, the J call TRBJ2-7, with D perhaps TRBD1 (5 bases). The V end lost 7 bases, the J end lost 4 bases, and 17 bases lay between the germline ends. CDR3 size: 14 residues. CDR1 is SNHLY, CDR2 FYNNEI, per germline. Here the CDR3 reads CASTRLTQGYEQYF. In DNA form, the CDR3 reads TGTGCCAGCACCAGACTCACCCAGGGTTACGAGCAGTACTTC.

V is TRBV29-1 and J is TRBJ1-3; D remains unclear. The CDR3 covers 14 residues. V was trimmed by 1 base and J by 0 bases, leaving 7 bases between them. CDR1 and CDR2 (germline): SQVTM, ANQGSEA. CDR3 region: CSVEAINSGNTIYF. DNA of the CDR3: TGCAGCGTTGAAGCTATAAACTCTGGAAACACCATATATTTT.

This clonotype was seen once. J is TRBJ1-2 and V is TRBV20-1; TRBD1 agrees at 7 bases. Losses at the gene ends were 3 bases for V and 7 bases for J; bases not matched to a gene: 5. There are 12 residues in the CDR3. Germline-derived CDR1 and CDR2 are DFQATT and SNEGSKA (reference sequence). CDR3: CSASGGQFGYTF. The DNA for the CDR3 is TGCAGTGCTAGTGGGGGACAGTTTGGCTACACCTTC.

This clonotype was observed at least ten times. V usage is TRBV12-3 or TRBV12-4 and J usage is TRBJ1-1; 9 bases fit TRBD1. Losses at the gene ends were 6 bases for V and 6 bases for J; bases not matched to a gene: 8. This CDR3 has 14 amino acids. For the CDR3, the DNA is TGTGCCAGCAGATACCTACAGGGGGCTCCTGAAGCTTTCTTT. This gives the protein CASRYLQGAPEAFF.

This chain connects TRBV20-1 to TRBJ2-6, with D perhaps TRBD2 (5 bases). Trimming shortened V by 6 bases and J by 4 bases, and 10 bases separated the two germline ends. There are 13 residues in the CDR3. Germline lookup yields CDR1 DFQATT and CDR2 SNEGSKA (reference sequence). CDR3 sequence: CSARWEGANVLTF. CDR3 coding DNA: TGCAGTGCCCGCTGGGAGGGGGCCAACGTCCTGACTTTC.

Regarding this clonotype: Its ends do not fully match the called genes, so a read error is possible. The J gene is TRBJ2-3, the V gene TRBV19, with a weak D call TRBD1 (5 bases). The V gene's germline CDR1 is LNHDA and CDR2 SQIVND (reference sequence). The CDR3 is made up of 15 amino acids. The CDR3 protein is CASSGANVGTGTQYF. The CDR3 DNA is TGTGCCAGTAGTGGGGCTAATGTCGGCACAGGTACGCAGTATTTT.

The rearrangement uses TRBV29-1 and TRBJ2-2, with TRBD2 matching 9 bases. Trimming cost V 6 bases and J 1 base; bases outside gene matches: 12. Germline loops: CDR1 SQVTM, CDR2 ANQGSEA. The CDR3 consists of 17 residues. The CDR3 bases are TGCAGCGTGGGGACGGGACAAGCGGGAGGGAACACCGGGGAGCTGTTTTTT. Encoded protein: CSVGTGQAGGNTGELFF.